This section outlines one TCR beta chain sequence together with its context. What it binds is not known. The data were obtained in a study of T cells after yellow fever vaccination. Overall study results and limits: Re-detected after boosting: most primary clones, approximately 97% of CD4 and about 90% of CD8. The secondary response was weaker, and its peak arrived faster, on day 5 versus 15. A small proportion of clonotypes was detected in both the CD4 and CD8 compartments.

By 5'RACE template switching, TCR cDNA was produced, with a universal primer site and UMIs added in the process. TCRdb re-called the 5' RACE reads with MiXCR, one entry per CDR3 protein. The sample yields hundreds of thousands of distinct CDR3 sequences, around an eighth seen once. The germline V gene encodes CDR1 SGHTA and CDR2 FQGNSA. The CDR3 has 15 amino acids. Between the trimmed V and J ends, which lost 0 bases and 0 bases, there was a span of 8 bases. The chain recombines TRBV7-2 with TRBJ2-5, with D possibly matching TRBD1 (6 bases). The source was PBMCs, collected on the day of the yellow fever booster vaccination. This clonotype was sampled from a man aged 25-45 years who received the YFV17D yellow fever vaccine. The CDR3 DNA follows: TGTGCCAGCAGCTTAGCTCGGACAGACCAAGAGACCCAGTACTTC. As protein: CASSLARTDQETQYF. The variable domain in full, with the rest retrieved from reference TRBV7-2 and TRBJ2-5, is GAGVSQSPSNKVTEKGKDVELRCDPISGHTALYWYRQSLGQGLEFLIYFQGNSAPDKSGLPSDRFSAERTGGSVSTLTIQRTQQEDSAVYLCASSLARTDQETQYFGPGTRLLVL.